This T cell receptor beta chain was documented in a study of monozygotic twins with inflammatory bowel disease (dated by TCRdb to the late 2010s). With regard to the full study: The full study comprised some 30 monozygotic twin pairs: nine German pairs (four IBD-concordant, five IBD-discordant) and 19 IBD-discordant Danish pairs. Within discordant pairs, disease-associated traits were sought mainly by comparing IBD patients with their genetically identical healthy co-twins. Each individual had, on average, about 151 000 unique TCRalpha sequences and 181 000 unique TCRbeta sequences available for analysis.

As to this clonotype: The antigen it recognizes is unknown.

The method was 5' RACE. The input for every TCR library was 3,500 to 4,000 ng of total RNA. cDNA was synthesized with SMARTScribe reverse transcriptase in eight separate reactions per sample. During cDNA synthesis, template switching was used to introduce unique molecular identifiers that contained a 6-nucleotide sample barcode. TCRalpha and TCRbeta cDNA was amplified by two nested PCRs of around 15 and 9 cycles, with bead purification after each PCR. Before amplification, the cDNA was both treated with uracil DNA-glycosylase and purified with the QIAquick PCR purification kit. The second PCR added Illumina TruSeq-compatible adapters along with sample-specific barcodes. TapeStation and Qubit were used to check library quality and concentration, and 5 to 6.5 ng of each library went into the pool. The pooled libraries were sequenced with 2 x 100 bp reads and custom sequencing primers on an Illumina HiSeq2500 single-index Rapid Run. Per the authors' processing: MiGEC version 1.2.6 was used for UMI-based consensus assembly to correct PCR and sequencing errors. MiXCR version 2.1.1 was used to carry out V(D)J alignment, clonotype assembly and CDR3 extraction. Normalisation of gene usage, clonotype sharing and MAIT/NKT TCR abundance was achieved by analysing the top 1000, 10 000 and 20 000 clonotypes per sample. Diversity was computed as the inverse Simpson index with the vegan R package after downsampling to 27 000 UMIs. Paired Mann-Whitney U tests were applied to discordant twin pairs, with Benjamini-Hochberg correction for multiple testing. TCRdb reprocessed the reads into one record per CDR3 protein sequence, lacking DNA. TCRdb, rather than the study authors, made the V and J calls. The table for this sample shows 440,000 or so distinct CDR3 sequences. The ten largest account for 2.4% of the sample.

From each donor, an approximately 2.7 ml peripheral blood sample was collected into PAXgene tubes and kept at -80 degrees C. Without any T cell sorting, total RNA was extracted from whole blood using the PAXgene blood miRNA kit on an automated QIAcube. Peripheral blood from monozygotic twin pairs who were concordant or discordant for inflammatory bowel disease underwent deep TCRalpha and TCRbeta repertoire profiling using unique molecular barcoding. Smoking habits were recorded for all twin pairs, with individuals classified as current, former or never smokers. Findings and caveats that apply to the study as a whole: No single strong signal or clonotype linked to IBD turned up in the results, so the idea that one exists was not supported. Different T cell subtypes could not be distinguished in the analysis. IBD patients shared fewer clonotypes with other individuals than healthy twins did, most markedly in patients showing signs of disease activity. Repertoire similarity did not differ between concordant and discordant twins, which could be due to limited statistical power. IBD patients had lower TCRbeta repertoire diversity, measured by the inverse Simpson index, than their healthy co-twins. Differing immunosuppressive treatments among patients may have added background noise and inter-individual variability to the repertoires.

CDR1 and CDR2 are read off the germline V gene (reference sequence) as DFQATT and SNEGSKA. Inclusive of the bounding cysteine and phenylalanine, the CDR3 is 14 residues long. The record lacks a DNA sequence. The sequence is built from TRBV20-1 and TRBJ2-3; TCRdb picks TRBD1, but there is no DNA to check that call. The sequencing input was blood. The TCR sequence derives from a human donor with ulcerative colitis or Crohn's disease, or a healthy co-twin of an affected twin (not recorded which). The CDR3 region: CSAKDSGGTDTQYF.